This T cell receptor beta chain is from a study of shared clonotypes between healthy human individuals. Study in general: The plates for each donor numbered three CD4 naive, three CD4 memory, two CD8 naive and one CD8 memory.

This table comes from immunoSEQ multiplex PCR, and its TCRdb copy is limited to in-frame clones, with some not included. The sample consists of about 1,800,000 clones, over 85% of them appearing once. Positive CCR7 selection of CD45RO-negative cells yielded the naive CD8 cells, and terminally differentiated effector memory CD45RA+ cells were excluded. Healthy and HIV-negative, the adult donors had no recent acute infections or vaccinations. Germline V gene data show CDR1 as SQVTM and CDR2 as ANQGSEA. V shed 3 bases and J 2 bases; nucleotides not matched to a gene: 12. This CDR3 contains 16 residues. The source is a man aged 18 to 30 in good health. This chain uses TRBV29-1 with TRBJ2-5; TRBD1 matches at 7 bases. The sequenced sample consisted of naive CD8+ T cells sorted from blood. CDR3 sequence: CSVEEPGQPAQETQYF. The CDR3 region has the DNA TGCAGCGTTGAGGAGCCGGGACAGCCAGCTCAAGAGACCCAGTACTTC.